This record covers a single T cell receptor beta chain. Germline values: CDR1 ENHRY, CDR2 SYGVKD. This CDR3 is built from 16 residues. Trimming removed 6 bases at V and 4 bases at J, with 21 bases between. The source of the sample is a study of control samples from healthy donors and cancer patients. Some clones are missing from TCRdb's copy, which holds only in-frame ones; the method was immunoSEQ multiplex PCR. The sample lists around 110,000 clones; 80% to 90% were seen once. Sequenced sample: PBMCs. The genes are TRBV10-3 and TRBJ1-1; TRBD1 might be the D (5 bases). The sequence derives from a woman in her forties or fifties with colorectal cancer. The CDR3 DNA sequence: TGTGCCATCAGGGACTCCGGGGGGGAAGACGGCACTGAAGCTTTCTTT. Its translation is CAIRDSGGEDGTEAFF.